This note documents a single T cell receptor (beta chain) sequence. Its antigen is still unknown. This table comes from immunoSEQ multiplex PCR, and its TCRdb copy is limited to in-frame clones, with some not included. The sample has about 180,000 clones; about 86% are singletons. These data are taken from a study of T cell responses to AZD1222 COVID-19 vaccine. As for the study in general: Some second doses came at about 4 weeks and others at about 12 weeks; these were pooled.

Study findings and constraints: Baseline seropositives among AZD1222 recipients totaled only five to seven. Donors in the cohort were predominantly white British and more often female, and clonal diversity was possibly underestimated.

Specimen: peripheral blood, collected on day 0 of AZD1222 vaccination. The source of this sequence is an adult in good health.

CDR3 region: CASSYRTGGADTQYF. The CDR3 bases are TGTGCCAGCAGTTACCGAACAGGGGGCGCAGATACGCAGTATTTT. The chain joins TRBV6-5 to TRBJ2-3; 9 positions match TRBD1. This CDR3 region has 15 residues. Per germline, CDR1 MNHEY and CDR2 SVGAGI. V shed 2 bases and J 4 bases; nucleotides not matched to a gene: 4.